This paragraph covers one T cell receptor (beta chain) sequence. Its antigen is as yet unknown. Germline V gene data show CDR1 as MNHNS and CDR2 as SASEGT. The V gene lost 5 bases and the J gene lost 2 bases, with 4 bases spanning the gap. CDR3 size: 11 residues. These data are taken from a study of spatial heterogeneity in lung cancer. Study in general: A T cell module score from matched bulk RNA-seq correlated strongly with TCR transcript counts in tumor regions. Raw sequencing reads included, on average, more than ten appearances of each unique TCR and UMI combination.

The time point: sample taken at primary tumor resection. Findings and limits, study-wide: Alpha chain coverage of tumor T cells was estimated at around 7.7%, and beta chain coverage at around 13%. Counts of expanded intratumoral alpha and beta TCRs tracked tumor mutation counts.

One entry per CDR3 protein results from TCRdb running MiXCR on the 5' RACE reads. Among nearly 15,000 distinct CDR3 sequences listed, around 6.6% were seen once. The TCR originated in a male donor with early-stage non-small cell lung cancer. The sequences come from lung tumor tissue, collected at surgery. The chain combines TRBV6-1 with TRBJ2-7; D remains ambiguous. CDR3 coding DNA: TGTGCCAGCAGTATCGCCTACGAGCAGTACTTC. Protein: CASSIAYEQYF.